The following is a TCR beta chain sequence with its context. The data were taken from a study of blood T cell repertoires in COVID-19. Across the study: Samples of COVID-19 (acute and convalescent) were obtained from the United States, Italy and Spain. From T cells, B-cell-depleted T cells, or PBMCs came the material, which was cDNA or gDNA.

CDR1 MDHEN and CDR2 SYDVKM come from the germline V gene. The CDR3 is 14 residues long. V dropped 3 bases and J dropped 3; count of bases not matched to a gene: 4. In the authors' methods: How many nucleated cells were present was estimated from reference gene primer amplification. Produced via immunoSEQ multiplex PCR; TCRdb's table is partial and in-frame only. The V and J calls and the clone size are those of that table, but D and trimming were determined from the DNA. The sample shows 30,000 to 40,000 clones, around nine tenths of them seen only once. The chain is built from TRBV28 and TRBJ1-2; TRBD1 agrees at 7 bases. Sequenced material: peripheral blood. This clonotype was obtained from a man aged 70 or older with active COVID-19. In DNA form, the CDR3 reads TGTGCCAGCAGTTTTTATGGGACAGACTATGGCTACACCTTC. Amino acids: CASSFYGTDYGYTF.